The rows below give T cell receptor beta chains drawn from one sample of a study of blood T cell repertoires in COVID-19. Here immunoSEQ multiplex PCR was the method, and the copy in TCRdb shows in-frame clones only, minus some. The sample lists more than 200,000 clones; around 80% were seen once. The source material was peripheral blood. The receptors were sampled from a woman in her forties who had recovered from COVID-19. Each CDR3 is given without its conserved first and last residue.

J: TRBJ2-5; V: TRBV11-3; CDR3: ASSFRTSGGRGETQY
J: TRBJ1-5; V: TRBV7-8; CDR3: ASSSRTGGSNQPQH
J: TRBJ2-1; V: TRBV9; CDR3: ASSGTSGGVVNEQF
J: TRBJ1-2; V: TRBV6-2/TRBV6-3; CDR3: ASSYYGANYGYT
J: TRBJ1-1; V: TRBV7-9; CDR3: ASSFQGLGTEAF
J: TRBJ2-5; V: TRBV5-1; CDR3: ASSLEGGPAETQY
J: TRBJ2-7; V: TRBV5-3; CDR3: ARSPRWSPRRWGDTEQY
J: TRBJ2-7; V: TRBV28; CDR3: ASNSYAGISYEQY
J: TRBJ1-2; V: TRBV6-2/TRBV6-3; CDR3: ASSTGVNYGYT
J: TRBJ2-1; V: TRBV7-8; CDR3: ASSFSNRAGYNEQF
J: TRBJ2-5; V: TRBV3-1/TRBV3-2; CDR3: ASSQEIGLAGGIETQY
J: TRBJ1-1; V: TRBV18; CDR3: ASSPSRAEAF
J: TRBJ2-2; V: TRBV6-1; CDR3: ASSGLAGGHTGELF
J: TRBJ1-1; V: TRBV18; CDR3: ASSPGTPREAF
J: TRBJ2-6; V: TRBV5-1; CDR3: ASSFLVGISSGANVLT
J: TRBJ1-3; V: TRBV15; CDR3: ATSRADRGLSGNTIY
J: TRBJ2-3; V: TRBV5-1; CDR3: ASSGGLPRDTQY
J: TRBJ1-2; V: TRBV19; CDR3: ASSDRDRWDGYT